The 4 T cell receptor beta chains presented below share a single source sample, sequenced in a study of T-cell memory formation after mild COVID-19. TCRdb analysed the 5' RACE reads with MiXCR anew, one entry per CDR3 protein. The profile shows about 450,000 distinct CDR3 sequences, 23% of them singletons. Sequencing was performed on PBMCs or a T cell subset sorted from them (not recorded which). The receptors come from an adult woman who had mild COVID-19 (a few samples of this study predate the infection). Cell type and time point are not known.

V gene TRBV20-1 combines with J gene TRBJ2-5, with no clear D. Germline lookup yields CDR1 DFQATT and CDR2 SNEGSKA (reference sequence). V was shortened by 2 bases and J by 2 bases, with 12 bases between the two germline ends. This CDR3 comprises 14 residues. The CDR3 loop is CSARLSNNQETQYF. Written as DNA, the CDR3 is TGCAGTGCTAGATTGTCGAACAATCAAGAGACCCAGTACTTC.

The V and J genes are TRBV7-9 and TRBJ2-1; 7 nucleotides line up with TRBD1. The CDR3 covers 14 residues. With V trimmed by 5 bases and J by 3 bases, 4 bases remained unmatched. Per the germline V gene, CDR1 is SEHNR and CDR2 is FQNEAQ (reference sequence). CDR3 region: CASSPRDSYNEQFF. The CDR3 region has the DNA TGTGCCAGCAGCCCCCGGGACAGCTACAATGAGCAGTTCTTC.

This clonotype has only one observation. V is TRBV20-1 and J is TRBJ1-2; 7 nucleotides match TRBD1. This CDR3 has 15 amino acids. Looked up from germline, CDR1 is DFQATT and CDR2 is SNEGSKA (reference sequence). Trimming took 6 bases from V and 4 from J; bases not matched to a gene: 14. CDR3 in amino acids: CSAPKARQGGYGYTF. In nucleotides, the CDR3 is TGCAGTGCCCCTAAAGCCCGACAGGGAGGCTATGGCTACACCTTC.

The chain couples TRBV5-4 to TRBJ2-2, with D unclear. V was clipped by 2 bases and J by 7 bases, with 6 bases between them. The CDR3 has 12 residues. CDR1 SGHNT and CDR2 YYREEE come from the germline V gene (reference sequence). As DNA, the CDR3 is TGTGCCAGCAGCTTCTCCAACGGGGAGCTGTTTTTT. Its protein product is CASSFSNGELFF.